This paragraph covers one T cell receptor beta chain sequence. What it binds is not known. Regarding time point: longitudinal time-point 2. These data originate in a study of neurological immune-mediated disorders. General study results and limits: One related-CDR3 cluster, found by phylogenetic grouping, held repertoires of 18 of 34 multiple sclerosis patients and is a possible signature.

TCRdb independently ran MiXCR on the 5' RACE reads; one entry per CDR3 protein. The sample lists about 80,000 distinct CDR3 sequences; more than 5% were seen once. The V end lost 1 base, the J end lost 5 bases, and 6 bases lay between the germline ends. The CDR3 has 13 amino acids. Germline lookup yields CDR1 SGHRS and CDR2 YFSETQ. The clonotype originates from a woman aged 60-75 years with multiple sclerosis. This chain joins TRBV5-1 and TRBJ1-4; D unresolved. Sequenced material: PBMCs. The CDR3 sequence is CASSLNGNEKLFF. The CDR3, as DNA: TGCGCCAGCAGCTTGAACGGAAATGAAAAACTGTTTTTT.